Described below is a single T cell receptor beta chain sequence and its context. Stated treatment: oral pan-JAK inhibitor, 5-10 mg twice daily. These data are taken from a study of CD8+ T cells in alopecia areata. Trimming left V 1 base short and J 5 bases short, with 12 bases between. The CDR3 sequence is 15 residues long. Looked up from germline, CDR1 is SGHAT and CDR2 is FQNNGV. Extracted RNA was reverse transcribed into cDNA, the sequencing template. Assay: immunoSEQ multiplex PCR; the TCRdb copy retains only in-frame clones and omits some. Of about 180,000 clones listed, 40% to 65% are singletons.

The source was CD8+ T cells sorted from blood, collected at roughly week 53, from a patient treated with tofacitinib. The chain recombines TRBV11-2 with TRBJ2-1; D call uncertain. This clonotype was sampled from a human donor with alopecia areata. The CDR3: CASSLGAEVNNEQFF. The CDR3 DNA reads as TGTGCCAGCAGCTTAGGTGCCGAGGTTAACAATGAGCAGTTCTTC.